This T cell receptor (beta chain) was documented in a study of metastatic and nonmetastatic thyroid tumors. Overall study: For malignant and benign thyroid patients, tumor or nodule tissue and blood were the sources whose repertoires were compared. Findings of the study overall: Reportedly, malignant thyroid tumors had significantly higher TCR beta diversity than benign nodules, in blood and tumor.

Germline lookup yields CDR1 SSHAT and CDR2 FNYEAQ (reference sequence). The CDR3 has 13 amino acids. Using MiXCR, TCRdb re-called clones from the PCR reads. In the table there are about 33,000 clones, 18% of which are singletons. Among the patients, none had received any treatment before thyroid surgery. About this clone itself: No antigen is known for it. Being one base from a much bigger clone, this may be a read error.

The chain links TRBV7-7 to TRBJ2-1, with 13 bases identical to TRBD2. The sample taken for sequencing was blood. The TCR was taken from a male donor with papillary thyroid cancer or a benign thyroid nodule (not recorded which). Some clones in this sample may be carry-over from other donors' samples. This CDR3 reads CASSFGLAGEQLF. The CDR3 bases are TGTGCTAGCAGCTTTGGACTAGCGGGGGAGCAGCTCTTC.